These 11 T cell receptor beta chains came from one sample sequenced in a study of blood T cell repertoires in COVID-19. Clones were read by immunoSEQ multiplex PCR, and TCRdb kept only the in-frame ones, dropping some. The data contain about 43,000 clones, approximately 90% of them singletons. The sample consisted of peripheral blood. These TCRs come from an elderly woman with active COVID-19.

This clone was picked up one time. The genes are TRBV28 and TRBJ1-5, with unresolved D. Trimming cost V 8 bases and J 15 bases, with 8 bases left between them. This CDR3 comprises 8 residues. From germline, CDR1 is MDHEN and CDR2 SYDVKM. The CDR3 bases are TGTGCCAGCGGGAGCGGGCATTTT. Its protein is CASGSGHF. The whole variable domain, remainder taken from reference TRBV28 and TRBJ1-5, is DVKVTQSSRYLVKRTGEKVFLECVQDMDHENMFWYRQDPGLGLRLIYFSYDVKMKEKGDIPEGYSVSREKKERFSLILESASTNQTSMYLCASGSGHFGDGTRLSIL.

The rearrangement links TRBV10-1 to TRBJ2-1; tentative D call: TRBD1 (6 bases). CDR1 WNHNN and CDR2 SYGVQD come from the germline V gene (reference sequence). CDR3 size: 15 residues. Trimming removed 0 bases at V and 6 bases at J, with 12 bases between. The CDR3 sequence: CASSESSDRPNEQFF. The CDR3 nucleotides read TGCGCCAGCAGTGAGTCGAGTGACAGGCCCAATGAGCAGTTCTTC.

The chain joins TRBV3-1 (or the pseudogene TRBV3-2) to TRBJ1-2; 7 nucleotides match TRBD1. CDR1 is LGHDT, CDR2 YNNKEL, per germline (reference sequence). V dropped 0 bases and J dropped 4; count of bases not matched to a gene: 8. The CDR3 covers 16 residues. CDR3 sequence reads: CASSQEAVDRRYGYTF. The CDR3 coding sequence is TGTGCCAGCAGCCAAGAGGCAGTGGACAGGCGCTATGGCTACACCTTC.

The sample holds one count of this clone. The CDR3 protein is CASSQPLADLWEQYF. In DNA form, the CDR3 reads TGTGCCAGCAGCCAACCCCTAGCGGACCTCTGGGAGCAGTACTTC. The chain carries TRBV3-1 (or the pseudogene TRBV3-2) and TRBJ2-7, with 7 bases fitting TRBD2. This CDR3 comprises 15 residues. CDR1 and CDR2 (germline): LGHDT, YNNKEL (reference sequence). V dropped 2 bases and J dropped 7; count of bases not matched to a gene: 11.

This chain connects TRBV7-6 to TRBJ1-6; D not resolved. Germline CDR1 and CDR2: SGHVS and FNYEAQ. This CDR3 region has 15 residues. V lost 5 bases to trimming and J lost 8 bases, with 16 bases between them. The CDR3 protein is CASSPQGGSDSPLHF. As DNA, the CDR3 is TGTGCCAGCAGCCCCCAAGGAGGGTCGGATTCACCCCTCCACTTT.

This clone turned up a few times. This chain connects TRBV24-1 to TRBJ1-1; D might be TRBD1 (5 bases). The V end was cut by 2 bases, the J end by 2 bases, with 14 bases between. The CDR3 has 16 amino acids. The germline V gene encodes CDR1 KGHDR and CDR2 SFDVKD. This CDR3 is CATSDSKRGVNTEAFF. In nucleotides, the CDR3 is TGTGCCACCAGTGATTCTAAAAGGGGTGTAAACACTGAAGCTTTCTTT.

This clone came up a few times. The chain joins TRBV7-9 to TRBJ2-3; 8 bases align to TRBD1. Per the germline V gene, CDR1 is SEHNR and CDR2 is FQNEAQ (reference sequence). The CDR3 totals 14 residues. With V trimmed by 3 bases and J by 10 bases, 9 bases remained unmatched. The CDR3 loop is CASSLATGDVAQYF. The CDR3 coding sequence is TGTGCCAGCAGCTTGGCGACAGGGGACGTAGCGCAGTATTTT.

This clone counts as medium-sized. Sequence at one end of the junction differs from germline and may be a read error. CDR3 nucleotide sequence: TGTGCCAGCAGTTGGTCTGGCGGGGTTGACTTTTTT. It translates to CASSWSGGVDFF. The rearrangement uses TRBV6-2 or TRBV6-3 and TRBJ2-3; TRBD2 might be the D (6 bases). This CDR3 is 12 amino acids long. Germline CDR1 reads MNHEY; CDR2 reads SVGEGT.

This clone was seen just once. The chain is built from TRBV2 and TRBJ2-1; D is uncertain. Trimming left V 7 bases short and J 10 bases short, with 17 bases between. The CDR3 is 13 residues long. The germline V gene has CDR1 SNHLY and CDR2 FYNNEI. The CDR3 nucleotides are TGTGCCAGCAACCGGCTTCTTTTAGCAGAGCAGTTCTTC. Translating gives CASNRLLLAEQFF.

This clone has a single count. The V and J genes are TRBV4-3 and TRBJ2-1, with 11 bases identical to TRBD2. The CDR3 spans 15 residues. V shed 4 bases, J shed 8 bases, and the junction held 7 bases outside the gene matches. In germline, CDR1 is LGHNA, CDR2 YSLEER. CDR3 nucleotide sequence: TGCGCCAGCAGCCCACCTAGCGGGGGGCGGGATGAGCAGTTCTTC. It is translated as CASSPPSGGRDEQFF.

V is TRBV5-1 and J is TRBJ2-5, with 9 bases that match TRBD1. The CDR3 length is 13 residues. The V gene end was trimmed by 6 bases and the J gene end by 4 bases; junction bases not matched to a gene: 4. Germline V gene lookup returns CDR1 SGHRS and CDR2 YFSETQ. This chain's CDR3 is CASTDRGGETQYF. The CDR3 nucleotides are TGCGCCAGCACGGACAGGGGAGGAGAGACCCAGTACTTC. Supplemented by reference TRBV5-1 and TRBJ2-5, the full variable domain reads KAGVTQTPRYLIKTRGQQVTLSCSPISGHRSVSWYQQTPGQGLQFLFEYFSETQRNKGNFPGRFSGRQFSNSRSEMNVSTLELGDSALYLCASTDRGGETQYFGPGTRLLVL.